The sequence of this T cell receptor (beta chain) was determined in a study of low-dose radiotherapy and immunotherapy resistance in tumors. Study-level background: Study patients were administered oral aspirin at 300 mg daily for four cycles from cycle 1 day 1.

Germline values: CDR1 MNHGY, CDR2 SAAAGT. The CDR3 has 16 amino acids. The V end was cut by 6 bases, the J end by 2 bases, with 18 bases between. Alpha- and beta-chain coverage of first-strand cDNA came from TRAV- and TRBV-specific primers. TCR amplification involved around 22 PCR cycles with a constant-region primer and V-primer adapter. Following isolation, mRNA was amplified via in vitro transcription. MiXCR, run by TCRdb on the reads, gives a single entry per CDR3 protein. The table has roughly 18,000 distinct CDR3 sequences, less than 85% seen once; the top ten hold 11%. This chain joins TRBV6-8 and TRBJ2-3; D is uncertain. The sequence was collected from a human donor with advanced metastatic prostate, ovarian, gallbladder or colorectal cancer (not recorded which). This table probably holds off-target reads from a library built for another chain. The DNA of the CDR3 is TGTGCCAGCAGAACCCAGTCGATCCTTTCCACAGATACGCAGTATTTT. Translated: CASRTQSILSTDTQYF.